This T cell receptor beta chain was recorded in a study of human T cells and chemical hapten exposure. TCRdb redid the calling of the RACE reads with MiXCR, one entry per CDR3 protein. The table has 150,000 to 200,000 distinct CDR3 sequences, 30% seen once; the top ten hold roughly 3%. This clonotype turned up a few times. Time point given: pre-sensitization, week 0. The treatment denotes: therapeutic diphenylcyclopropenone sensitization with weekly scalp DPC. Staff drew blood before applying each patch test. The receptor's source is a woman in her thirties with alopecia areata. Some clones in this sample may be carry-over from other donors' samples. The starting material was whole blood, obtained in connection with sensitization to the hapten diphenylcyclopropenone (DPC).

The CDR3 coding sequence is TGCGCCAGCAGCCAAGATTGGGGCCCCCGAGCTTTCTTT. It yields the protein CASSQDWGPRAFF. V gene TRBV4-1 combines with J gene TRBJ1-1; tentatively, D is TRBD1 (5 bases). The ends were cut back, 0 bases at V and 10 bases at J, with 12 bases in the middle. Germline assignment: CDR1 MGHRA and CDR2 YSYEKL. This CDR3 contains 13 residues.